This T cell receptor beta chain was retrieved from a study of cytomegalovirus exposure and HLA in healthy donors. Primers for the PCR totalled 60 Vbeta and 13 Jbeta. Assay used: immunoSEQ multiplex PCR; TCRdb lists only in-frame clones, some missing. The profile shows under 200,000 clones, roughly 80% of them singletons. V was clipped by 2 bases and J by 3 bases, with 8 bases between them. Germline CDR1 MNHEY, CDR2 SMNVEV (reference sequence). CDR3 length: 14 residues. The receptor comes from a young man in good health and CMV-seronegative. The chain recombines TRBV27 with TRBJ2-1; maybe TRBD1 (6 bases). Sequencing used PBMCs. The CDR3 loop reads CASSLNRDYNEQFF. The CDR3 coding sequence is TGTGCCAGCAGTTTAAACAGGGACTACAATGAGCAGTTCTTC.